The sequence of this T cell receptor beta chain was determined in a study of human T cells and chemical hapten exposure. The CDR3 runs 12 residues. Germline CDR1 reads SGHTA; CDR2 reads FQGNSA. Germline trimming cut 6 bases from V and 7 bases from J; bases unmatched to any gene: 3. Attachment of unique molecular identifiers to individual cDNA molecules was performed in the library. MiXCR was run by TCRdb on the RACE reads, yielding one entry per CDR3 protein. The sample yields approximately 110,000 distinct CDR3 sequences, approximately 11% seen once. As to time point: patch test 1, 2 weeks after DPC sensitization. Documented treatment: therapeutic diphenylcyclopropenone sensitization with weekly scalp DPC.

The chain links TRBV7-2 to TRBJ2-4; TRBD1 agrees at 7 bases. This TCR was recovered from a woman aged 40 to 55 with alopecia areata. Some clones in this sample may be carry-over from other donors' samples. The source material was whole blood, sampled in connection with sensitization to the hapten diphenylcyclopropenone (DPC). Here the CDR3 reads CASRPQGNIQYF. The CDR3 DNA sequence: TGTGCCAGCAGACCACAGGGGAACATTCAGTACTTC.